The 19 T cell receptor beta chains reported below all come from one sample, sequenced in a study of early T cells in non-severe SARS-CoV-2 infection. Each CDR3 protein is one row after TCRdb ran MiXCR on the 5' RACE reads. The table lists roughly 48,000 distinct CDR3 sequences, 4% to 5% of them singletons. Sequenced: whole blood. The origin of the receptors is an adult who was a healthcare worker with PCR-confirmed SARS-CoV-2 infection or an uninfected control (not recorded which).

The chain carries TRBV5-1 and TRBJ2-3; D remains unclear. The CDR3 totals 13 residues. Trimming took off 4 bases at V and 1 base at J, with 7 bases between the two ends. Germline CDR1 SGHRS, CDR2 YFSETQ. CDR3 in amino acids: CASSNPRTDTQYF. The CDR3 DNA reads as TGCGCCAGCAGCAATCCACGCACAGATACGCAGTATTTT.

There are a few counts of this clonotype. CDR3 region: CASRPTGPTGELFF. The CDR3 nucleotides read TGTGCCAGCAGGCCGACAGGGCCCACCGGGGAGCTGTTTTTT. The rearrangement links TRBV7-9 to TRBJ2-2, with 7 nucleotides matching TRBD1. The CDR3 spans 14 residues. The germline CDR1 and CDR2 sequences are SEHNR and FQNEAQ (reference sequence). The ends lost 6 bases at V and 4 bases at J; junction bases unmatched: 5.

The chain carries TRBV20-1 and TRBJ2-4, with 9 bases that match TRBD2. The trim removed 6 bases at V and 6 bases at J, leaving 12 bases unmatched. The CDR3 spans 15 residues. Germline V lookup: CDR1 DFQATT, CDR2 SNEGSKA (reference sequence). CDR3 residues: CSAQGAGGQLNIQYF. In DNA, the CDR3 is TGCAGTGCCCAGGGCGCGGGAGGGCAGCTAAACATTCAGTACTTC.

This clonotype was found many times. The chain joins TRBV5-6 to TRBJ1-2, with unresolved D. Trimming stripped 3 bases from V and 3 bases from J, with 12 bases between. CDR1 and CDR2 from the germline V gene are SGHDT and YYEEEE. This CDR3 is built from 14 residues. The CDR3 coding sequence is TGTGCCAGCAGCTCTTCCGGGAGCTACTATGGCTACACCTTC. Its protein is CASSSSGSYYGYTF.

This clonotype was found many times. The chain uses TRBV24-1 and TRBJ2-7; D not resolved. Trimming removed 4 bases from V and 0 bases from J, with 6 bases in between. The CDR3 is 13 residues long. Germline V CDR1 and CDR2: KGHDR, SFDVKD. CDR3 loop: CATSDGPSYEQYF. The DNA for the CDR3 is TGTGCCACCAGTGACGGGCCCTCCTACGAGCAGTACTTC.

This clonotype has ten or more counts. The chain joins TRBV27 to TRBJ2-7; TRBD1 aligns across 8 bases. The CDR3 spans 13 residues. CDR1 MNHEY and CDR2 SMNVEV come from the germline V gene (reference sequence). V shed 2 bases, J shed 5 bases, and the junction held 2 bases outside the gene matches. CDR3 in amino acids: CASSLLQGDEQYF. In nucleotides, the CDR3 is TGTGCCAGCAGTTTACTACAGGGGGACGAGCAGTACTTC.

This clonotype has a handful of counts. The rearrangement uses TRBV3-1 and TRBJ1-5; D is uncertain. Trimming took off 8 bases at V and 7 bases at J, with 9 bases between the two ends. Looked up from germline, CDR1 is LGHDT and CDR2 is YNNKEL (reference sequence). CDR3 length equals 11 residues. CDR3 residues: CASGEGQPQHF. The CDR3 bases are TGTGCCAGCGGGGAAGGGCAGCCCCAGCATTTT.

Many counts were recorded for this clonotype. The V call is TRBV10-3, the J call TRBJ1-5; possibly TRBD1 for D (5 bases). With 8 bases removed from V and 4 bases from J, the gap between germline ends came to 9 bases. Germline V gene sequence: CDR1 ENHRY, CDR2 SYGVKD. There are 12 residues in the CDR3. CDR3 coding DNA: TGTGCCATCGGGACTCAGAATCAGCCCCAGCATTTT. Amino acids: CAIGTQNQPQHF.

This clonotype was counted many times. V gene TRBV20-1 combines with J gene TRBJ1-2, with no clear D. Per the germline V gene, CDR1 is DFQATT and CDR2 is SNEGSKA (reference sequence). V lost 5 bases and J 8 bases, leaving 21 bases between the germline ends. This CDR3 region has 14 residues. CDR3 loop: CSAVLDPPTRGYTF. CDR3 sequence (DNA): TGCAGTGCTGTGCTTGACCCTCCGACAAGGGGCTACACCTTC.

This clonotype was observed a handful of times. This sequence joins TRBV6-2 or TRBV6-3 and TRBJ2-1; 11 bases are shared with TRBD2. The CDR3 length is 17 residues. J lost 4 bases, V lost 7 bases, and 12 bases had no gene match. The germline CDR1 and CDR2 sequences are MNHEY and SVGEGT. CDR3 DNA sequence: TGTGCCAGCACCGGCGCTAGCGGGAGGCCTACTTACAATGAGCAGTTCTTC. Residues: CASTGASGRPTYNEQFF.

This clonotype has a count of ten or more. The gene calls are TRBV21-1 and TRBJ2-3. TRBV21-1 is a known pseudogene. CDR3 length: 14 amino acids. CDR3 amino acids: CASSRLSSTDTQYF. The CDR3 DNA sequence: TGTGCCAGCAGCCGACTTTCTTCCACAGATACGCAGTATTTT.

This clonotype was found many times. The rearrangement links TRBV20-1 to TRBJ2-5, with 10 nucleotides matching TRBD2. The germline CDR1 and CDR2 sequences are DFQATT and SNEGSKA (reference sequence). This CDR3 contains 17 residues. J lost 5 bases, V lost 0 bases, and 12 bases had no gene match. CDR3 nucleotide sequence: TGCAGTGCTAGAGATTGGCGCGCTAGCGGGAGTCATGAGACCCAGTACTTC. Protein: CSARDWRASGSHETQYF.

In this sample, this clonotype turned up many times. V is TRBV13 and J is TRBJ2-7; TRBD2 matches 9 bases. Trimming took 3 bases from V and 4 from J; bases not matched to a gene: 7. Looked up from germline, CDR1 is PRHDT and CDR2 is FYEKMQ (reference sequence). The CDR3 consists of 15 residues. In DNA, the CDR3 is TGTGCCAGCAGCTTCATCAGCGGGGGGCCGTACGAGCAGTACTTC. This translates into CASSFISGGPYEQYF.

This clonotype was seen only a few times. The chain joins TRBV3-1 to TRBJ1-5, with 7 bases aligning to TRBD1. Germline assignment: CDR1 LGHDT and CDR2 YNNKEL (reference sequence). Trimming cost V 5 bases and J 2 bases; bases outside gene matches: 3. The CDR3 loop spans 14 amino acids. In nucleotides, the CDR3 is TGTGCCAGCAGCTACAGGGGTGGCAATCAGCCCCAGCATTTT. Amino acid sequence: CASSYRGGNQPQHF.

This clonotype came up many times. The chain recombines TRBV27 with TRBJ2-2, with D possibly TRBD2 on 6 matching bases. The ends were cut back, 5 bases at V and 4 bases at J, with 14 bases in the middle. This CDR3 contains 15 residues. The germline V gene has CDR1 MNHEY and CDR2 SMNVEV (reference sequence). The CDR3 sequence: CASSPSASSTGELFF. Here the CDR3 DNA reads TGTGCCAGCAGTCCTAGCGCGTCGAGCACCGGGGAGCTGTTTTTT.

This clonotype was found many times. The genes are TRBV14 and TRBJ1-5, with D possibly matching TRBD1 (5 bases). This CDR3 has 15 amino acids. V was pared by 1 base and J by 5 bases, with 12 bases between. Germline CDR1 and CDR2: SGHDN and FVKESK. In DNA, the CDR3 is TGTGCCAGCAGCCAAGGACGCAGGGAGGATCAGCCCCAGCATTTT. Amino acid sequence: CASSQGRREDQPQHF.

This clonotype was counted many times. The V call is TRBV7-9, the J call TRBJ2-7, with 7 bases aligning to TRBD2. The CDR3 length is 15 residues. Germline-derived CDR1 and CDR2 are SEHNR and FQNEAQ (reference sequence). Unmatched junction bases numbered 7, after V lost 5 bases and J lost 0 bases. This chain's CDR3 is CASSGLGDSSYEQYF. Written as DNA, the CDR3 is TGTGCCAGCAGCGGACTAGGGGATAGCTCCTACGAGCAGTACTTC.

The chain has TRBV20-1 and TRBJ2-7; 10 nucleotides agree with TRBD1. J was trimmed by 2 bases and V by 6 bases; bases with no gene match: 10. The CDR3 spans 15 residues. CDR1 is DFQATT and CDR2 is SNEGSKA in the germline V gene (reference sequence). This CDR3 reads CSAPSGTGDPYEQYF. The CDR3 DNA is TGCAGTGCCCCGAGTGGGACAGGGGACCCCTACGAGCAGTACTTC.

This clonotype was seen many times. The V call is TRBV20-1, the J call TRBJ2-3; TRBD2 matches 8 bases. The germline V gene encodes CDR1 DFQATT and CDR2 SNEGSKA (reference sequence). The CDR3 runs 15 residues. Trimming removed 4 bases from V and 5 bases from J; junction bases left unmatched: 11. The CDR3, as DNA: TGCAGTGCTACAGTCCCGTGGGCGGGAGGAGATACGCAGTATTTT. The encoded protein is CSATVPWAGGDTQYF.